One sample yielded the 10 T cell receptor beta chains listed below, sequenced in a study of T cell responses to AZD1222 COVID-19 vaccine. TCRdb keeps only in-frame clones here, not all; method: immunoSEQ multiplex PCR. The sample includes over 110,000 clones, approximately 94% of them seen just once. Sequencing used peripheral blood, obtained on day 0 of AZD1222 vaccination. These receptors originate from an adult in good health.

V gene TRBV7-9 combines with J gene TRBJ2-7; D tentatively reads TRBD1 or TRBD2 (6 bases each). The CDR3 has 14 amino acids. Per germline, CDR1 SEHNR and CDR2 FQNEAQ (reference sequence). Trimming removed 3 bases from V and 4 bases from J, with 13 bases in between. The CDR3, as DNA: TGTGCCAGCAGCTTTCCGGGGGCTCCATACGAGCAGTACTTC. This translates into CASSFPGAPYEQYF.

CDR3 loop: CASSLGLARNNEQFF. CDR3 coding DNA: TGTGCCAGCAGCTTGGGCCTAGCTCGCAACAATGAGCAGTTCTTC. The chain recombines TRBV7-2 with TRBJ2-1, with a tentative D call TRBD2 (5 bases). CDR1 is SGHTA and CDR2 is FQGNSA in the germline V gene. The CDR3 runs 15 residues. Trimming pared 3 bases from V and 5 bases from J, leaving 14 bases between.

The chain employs TRBV5-8 and TRBJ1-5, with TRBD1 identical over 7 bases. This CDR3 spans 16 amino acids. Trimming took 4 bases from V and 0 from J; bases not matched to a gene: 7. CDR1 is SGHTS and CDR2 is YDEGEE in the germline V gene. DNA for the CDR3: TGTGCCAGCAGCCCTAACAGGGGCACTAGCAATCAGCCCCAGCATTTT. Residues: CASSPNRGTSNQPQHF.

The chain recombines TRBV7-2 with TRBJ2-7; TRBD1 matches at 10 bases. The CDR3 sequence is 14 residues long. Trimming removed 1 base from V and 4 bases from J; junction bases left unmatched: 1. CDR1 SGHTA and CDR2 FQGNSA come from the germline V gene. The CDR3 bases are TGTGCCAGCAGCTTAGGGGGACAGGGGTACGAGCAGTACTTC. Amino acid sequence: CASSLGGQGYEQYF.

The chain couples TRBV14 to TRBJ2-7, with TRBD1 matching 7 bases. The J segment lost 4 bases and the V segment lost 6 bases, leaving 6 bases of the junction unmatched. The CDR3 runs to 13 residues. In germline, CDR1 is SGHDN, CDR2 FVKESK. The CDR3 spells CASRETGIYEQYF. Here the CDR3 DNA reads TGTGCCAGCAGAGAGACAGGGATTTACGAGCAGTACTTC.

This clone was picked up one time. The rearrangement links TRBV9 to TRBJ2-5, with TRBD2 identical over 7 bases. Looked up from germline, CDR1 is SGDLS and CDR2 is YYNGEE. This CDR3 comprises 15 residues. With 3 bases clipped from V and 1 base from J, the junction kept 6 bases outside the gene matches. The chain's CDR3 is CASSAGGSLQETQYF. The DNA for the CDR3 is TGTGCCAGCAGCGCGGGGGGTTCCCTCCAAGAGACCCAGTACTTC.

The chain links TRBV29-1 to TRBJ2-7; D uncertain. V gave up 4 bases and J gave up 0 bases, with 7 bases separating them. This CDR3 has 12 residues. Germline lookup yields CDR1 SQVTM and CDR2 ANQGSEA. The CDR3 sequence is CSVAKSSYEQYF. CDR3 in DNA: TGCAGCGTTGCGAAGAGCTCCTACGAGCAGTACTTC.

The chain carries TRBV6-2 or TRBV6-3 and TRBJ2-6, with TRBD1 as a possible D gene (5 bases). The CDR3 runs to 19 residues. Trimming cost V 3 bases and J 1 base, with 19 bases left between them. Germline V CDR1 and CDR2: MNHEY, SVGEGT. The CDR3, as DNA: TGTGCCAGCAGTTATAATTTCGGCAGGGAACTTTCTGGGGCCAACGTCCTGACTTTC. It specifies CASSYNFGRELSGANVLTF.

V gene TRBV5-1 combines with J gene TRBJ1-3, with D uncertain. This CDR3 has 12 amino acids. Germline V lookup: CDR1 SGHRS, CDR2 YFSETQ. Trimming shortened V by 2 bases and J by 4 bases, and 4 bases separated the two germline ends. CDR3: CASSFPGNTIYF. CDR3 bases: TGCGCCAGCAGCTTCCCAGGAAACACCATATATTTT.

V is TRBV19 and J is TRBJ2-2; 10 nucleotides match TRBD2. The CDR3 is 15 residues long. Germline V gene lookup returns CDR1 LNHDA and CDR2 SQIVND (reference sequence). Trimming cost V 9 bases and J 2 bases; bases outside gene matches: 6. CDR3 region: CASQGLAINTGELFF. The CDR3 DNA follows: TGTGCCAGCCAGGGACTAGCGATTAACACCGGGGAGCTGTTTTTT.